One and the same sample provided the 23 T cell receptor beta chains below, sequenced in a study of vaccination and CD4 T cells after COVID-19 (dated by TCRdb to 2021 to 2024). Their antigen targets remain unknown. The sample's treatment or condition label, in plain terms: approximately 11-day PBMC culture with coronavirus spike peptide pools or control peptides (ViraFEST assay). The library was built by means of PCR. The data were produced on an Illumina iSeq 100. DNA from cultured CD4+ T cells was subjected to TCR sequencing with the Oncomine TCR Beta short-read assay at the Johns Hopkins FTIC core. Clones were called with MiXCR by TCRdb after fastp trimmed the public reads at Q25, and only in-frame beta chains were retained. Entries are consolidated by CDR3 protein sequence, retaining the most common genes and DNA. Across this sample there are 9,400 or so distinct CDR3 sequences, with 45% seen only once. The biggest ten clones account for more than 9% of the sample.

Material: CD4+ T cells from blood, cultured in vitro. These receptors came from a human donor who had recovered from COVID-19.

The chain couples TRBV15 to TRBJ2-1; 10 bases map to TRBD2. Germline lookup yields CDR1 LNHNV and CDR2 YYDKDF (reference sequence). V shed 1 base and J 4 bases; nucleotides not matched to a gene: 13. The CDR3 totals 19 residues. CDR3 coding DNA: TGTGCCACCAGCAGAGTTCATGGTCTAGCGGGAGTCTCTTACAATGAGCAGTTCTTC. Translated, it gives CATSRVHGLAGVSYNEQFF. Variable domain in full (rest from reference TRBV15 and TRBJ2-1): DAMVIQNPRYQVTQFGKPVTLSCSQTLNHNVMYWYQQKSSQAPKLLFHYYDKDFNNEADTPDNFQSRRPNTSFCFLDIRSPGLGDTAMYLCATSRVHGLAGVSYNEQFFGPGTRLTVL.

This chain's CDR3 is CASTLGDNQPQHF. CDR3 nucleotide sequence: TGTGCCAGCACCTTAGGGGACAATCAGCCCCAGCATTTT. This chain uses TRBV12-3 or TRBV12-4 with TRBJ1-5; D may be TRBD1 (5 bases). V was clipped by 7 bases and J by 3 bases, with 10 bases between them. The CDR3 runs to 13 residues.

This chain links TRBV10-3 with TRBJ2-5, with no clear D. Germline values: CDR1 ENHRY, CDR2 SYGVKD. There are 14 residues in the CDR3. Trimming cost V 2 bases and J 1 base, with 8 bases left between them. CDR3 sequence reads: CAISEGPRQETQYF. For the CDR3, the DNA is TGTGCCATCAGTGAGGGGCCGCGCCAAGAGACCCAGTACTTC.

V gene TRBV6-1 combines with J gene TRBJ1-5; D gene ambiguous. Germline V gene lookup returns CDR1 MNHNS and CDR2 SASEGT. The CDR3 is 18 residues long. V was clipped by 7 bases and J by 0 bases, with 22 bases between them. CDR3 protein: CASNSPGWSGYSNQPQHF. The DNA for the CDR3 is TGTGCCAGCAACTCACCCGGTTGGTCAGGATATAGCAATCAGCCCCAGCATTTT.

This CDR3 reads CASSYPSGSSSSYNEQFF. CDR3 coding DNA: TGTGCCAGCAGCTACCCTAGCGGGTCTTCGAGCTCCTACAATGAGCAGTTCTTC. The rearrangement joins TRBV7-2 to TRBJ2-1; 8 nucleotides align to TRBD2. The germline V gene has CDR1 SGHTA and CDR2 FQGNSA. The CDR3 spans 18 residues. J lost 0 bases, V lost 4 bases, and 11 bases had no gene match.

The chain combines TRBV24-1 with TRBJ2-5; 9 nucleotides line up with TRBD1. The germline V gene has CDR1 KGHDR and CDR2 SFDVKD. V trimming: 1 base; J trimming: 2 bases; junction bases outside the gene matches: 4. The CDR3 covers 16 residues. This CDR3 is CATSDFSGTGQETQYF. The DNA of the CDR3 is TGTGCCACCAGTGATTTCTCCGGGACAGGGCAAGAGACCCAGTACTTC.

This clonotype was seen a handful of times. The rearrangement joins TRBV20-1 to TRBJ2-5, with D possibly matching TRBD2 (5 bases). CDR1 DFQATT and CDR2 SNEGSKA come from the germline V gene (reference sequence). V lost 0 bases and J 2 bases, leaving 7 bases between the germline ends. CDR3 length: 13 amino acids. This CDR3 reads CSARETNQETQYF. The DNA for the CDR3 is TGCAGTGCTAGAGAGACTAATCAAGAGACCCAGTACTTC.

V gene TRBV12-3 or TRBV12-4 combines with J gene TRBJ1-1, with 7 bases that match TRBD1. This CDR3 is built from 13 residues. The J segment lost 2 bases and the V segment lost 4 bases, leaving 1 base of the junction unmatched. The CDR3 loop is CASSWDSNTEAFF. CDR3 DNA: TGTGCCAGCAGTTGGGACAGTAACACTGAAGCTTTCTTT.

This chain joins TRBV11-3 and TRBJ2-2, with TRBD1 identical over 11 bases. V shed 6 bases, J shed 6 bases, and the junction held 6 bases outside the gene matches. The CDR3 is made up of 15 amino acids. The germline V gene has CDR1 SGHNT and CDR2 YENEEA. This CDR3 is CASSRGQGAAGELFF. CDR3 nucleotide sequence: TGTGCCAGCAGTAGAGGACAGGGGGCGGCCGGGGAGCTGTTTTTT.

The rearrangement links TRBV6-1 to TRBJ1-2; 9 nucleotides line up with TRBD1. CDR3 length: 14 amino acids. From germline, CDR1 is MNHNS and CDR2 SASEGT. The J segment lost 2 bases and the V segment lost 6 bases, leaving 4 bases of the junction unmatched. The CDR3 protein is CASSQGTGNYGYTF. The CDR3 bases are TGTGCCAGCAGCCAGGGGACAGGGAACTATGGCTACACCTTC.

The chain carries TRBV6-5 and TRBJ2-7; 9 bases are shared with TRBD1. Germline trimming cut 4 bases from V and 1 base from J; bases unmatched to any gene: 2. The length of the CDR3 is 14 residues. The germline V gene encodes CDR1 MNHEY and CDR2 SVGAGI. The CDR3 here is CASSWDRASYEQYF. CDR3 DNA: TGTGCCAGCAGTTGGGACAGGGCGTCCTACGAGCAGTACTTC.

The V gene is TRBV20-1, the J gene TRBJ1-2; TRBD1 might be the D (6 bases). The CDR3 runs 15 residues. Trimming took off 0 bases at V and 3 bases at J, with 14 bases between the two ends. Germline loops: CDR1 DFQATT, CDR2 SNEGSKA (reference sequence). The CDR3 region has the DNA TGCAGTGCTAGAGATCTTGTAGGGGGTGACTATGGCTACACCTTC. Translated: CSARDLVGGDYGYTF.

The CDR3 region has the DNA TGCGCCAGCAGCCAAGATTACGGGAAATGGACGGGAAACACCATATATTTT. Its protein is CASSQDYGKWTGNTIYF. The genes are TRBV4-3 and TRBJ1-3; unclear D gene. The germline gives CDR1 LGHNA, CDR2 YSLEER. V shed 0 bases and J shed 4 bases, with 16 bases lying between them. The CDR3 has 17 amino acids.

The chain has TRBV12-5 and TRBJ2-1; a possible D gene is TRBD1 (5 bases). Germline lookup yields CDR1 LGHNT and CDR2 FRNRAP. Trimming stripped 1 base from V and 0 bases from J, with 7 bases between. CDR3 length equals 15 residues. The CDR3 sequence is CASGLGQSSYNEQFF. CDR3 DNA sequence: TGTGCTAGTGGTTTGGGACAGAGCTCCTACAATGAGCAGTTCTTC.

V gene TRBV6-1 combines with J gene TRBJ1-5, with D hard to call. The V gene's germline CDR1 is MNHNS and CDR2 SASEGT. The CDR3 is 14 amino acids. V was clipped by 6 bases and J by 0 bases, with 9 bases between them. The CDR3 DNA follows: TGTGCCAGCAGGCAGGCTTATAGCAATCAGCCCCAGCATTTT. This translates into CASRQAYSNQPQHF.

Only a few counts were recorded for this clonotype. The chain combines TRBV20-1 with TRBJ1-5; D might be TRBD1 (5 bases). The CDR3 sequence is 15 residues long. V dropped 3 bases and J dropped 1 base, with 13 bases sitting between them. CDR1 and CDR2 (germline): DFQATT, SNEGSKA (reference sequence). This CDR3 reads CSASTGRHSNQPQHF. The CDR3 DNA reads as TGCAGTGCTAGTACAGGAAGGCACAGCAATCAGCCCCAGCATTTT.

The genes are TRBV6-1 and TRBJ2-1; 9 bases align to TRBD1. This CDR3 is 15 amino acids long. With V trimmed by 7 bases and J by 4 bases, 8 bases remained unmatched. Germline assignment: CDR1 MNHNS and CDR2 SASEGT. The CDR3, as DNA: TGTGCCAGCAAGACCGGGACAGGGTTGTACAATGAGCAGTTCTTC. It codes for CASKTGTGLYNEQFF.

The chain is built from TRBV15 and TRBJ2-5; 12 bases map to TRBD2. Germline trimming cut 2 bases from V and 5 bases from J; bases unmatched to any gene: 9. This CDR3 contains 17 residues. Germline-derived CDR1 and CDR2 are LNHNV and YYDKDF (reference sequence). The CDR3 reads CATSRTGTSGPLETQYF. The CDR3 DNA follows: TGTGCCACCAGCAGAACCGGGACTAGCGGGCCCCTGGAGACCCAGTACTTC.

This clonotype has more than one count but fewer than ten. CDR3 sequence reads: CASPREGNTGELFF. The CDR3 DNA sequence: TGTGCCAGCCCCAGGGAGGGGAACACCGGGGAGCTGTTTTTT. The chain carries TRBV7-2 and TRBJ2-2; 7 bases are a match to TRBD2. V lost 8 bases to trimming and J lost 1 base; unmatched junction nucleotides: 4. The germline CDR1 and CDR2 sequences are SGHTA and FQGNSA. This CDR3 is 14 amino acids long.

This clonotype was counted only a few times. This chain connects TRBV10-3 to TRBJ1-1; TRBD1 aligns across 8 bases. Germline V lookup: CDR1 ENHRY, CDR2 SYGVKD. V gave up 8 bases and J gave up 4 bases; unmatched junction bases: 9. This CDR3 is built from 14 residues. CDR3 residues: CAIAHQGAPTEAFF. CDR3 in DNA: TGTGCCATCGCACATCAGGGGGCGCCCACTGAAGCTTTCTTT.

The J gene is TRBJ2-3, the V gene TRBV7-8; 10 bases align to TRBD2. The CDR3 has 17 residues. Germline V gives CDR1 SGHVS, CDR2 FQNEAQ. Losses at the gene ends were 7 bases for V and 3 bases for J; bases not matched to a gene: 13. The CDR3 reads CASNWLKSGRETDTQYF. The CDR3 bases are TGTGCCAGCAATTGGTTGAAAAGCGGGAGGGAGACAGATACGCAGTATTTT.

The genes are TRBV7-2 and TRBJ2-5; D tentatively fits TRBD1 or TRBD2 (5 bases each). CDR1 is SGHTA and CDR2 is FQGNSA in the germline V gene. The CDR3 totals 15 residues. Trimming removed 1 base from V and 5 bases from J, with 14 bases in between. CDR3 bases: TGTGCCAGCAGCTTAGGGGGACCGACTTCGGAGACCCAGTACTTC. This gives the protein CASSLGGPTSETQYF.

This chain uses TRBV14 with TRBJ2-3, with D possibly matching TRBD2 (5 bases). This CDR3 has 15 amino acids. From germline, CDR1 is SGHDN and CDR2 FVKESK. Trimming removed 4 bases at V and 3 bases at J, with 14 bases between. CDR3 in DNA: TGTGCCAGCAGCCCTTGGCTAGCTGGTACAGATACGCAGTATTTT. It encodes CASSPWLAGTDTQYF.